The T cell receptor (beta chain) under discussion was sequenced for a study of identical twins. With regard to this clonotype: Antigen: not known.

General study points: Rather than following the same donors, the conclusions depended on cross-sectional statistical analysis.

This CDR3 has 16 residues. V lost 6 bases and J lost 2, with 20 bases in between. TCRdb re-called the 5' RACE reads through MiXCR, storing one row per CDR3 protein. The sample lists roughly 480,000 distinct CDR3 sequences; 20% to 25% were seen once. The sample was also reused in another study, on T cells expressing NK-cell markers. As that study records: Among the experiments, several used an anti-gamma-delta TCR antibody to restrict sorting to alpha-beta TCR T cells. In a handful of donors, dominant CD3+CD56+NKG2C+ clones formed roughly 1.0-7.5% of CD8+ cells.

The receptor comes from a woman in her late teens or twenties in good health. This chain links TRBV12-3 or TRBV12-4 with TRBJ2-7; D may be TRBD2 (6 bases). Specimen: CD4+ T cells sorted from blood. DNA for the CDR3: TGTGCCAGCAGCACTCTTGGGGGGACTGCTGCCTACGAGCAGTACTTC. Translated: CASSTLGGTAAYEQYF.